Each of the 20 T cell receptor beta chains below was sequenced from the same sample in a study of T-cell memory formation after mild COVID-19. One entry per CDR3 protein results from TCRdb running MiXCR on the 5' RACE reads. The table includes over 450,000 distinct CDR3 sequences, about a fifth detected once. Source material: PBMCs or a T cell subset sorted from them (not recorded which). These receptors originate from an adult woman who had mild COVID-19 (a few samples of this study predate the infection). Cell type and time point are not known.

CDR3 DNA sequence: TGTGCCAGCAGCCAGACCAGCGGGAGGGCCGCAGATACGCAGTATTTT. Protein sequence: CASSQTSGRAADTQYF. This chain connects TRBV4-2 to TRBJ2-3; 10 nucleotides match TRBD2. V was clipped by 3 bases and J by 4 bases; unmatched bases: 7. This CDR3 contains 16 residues. CDR1 LGHNA and CDR2 YNFKEQ come from the germline V gene.

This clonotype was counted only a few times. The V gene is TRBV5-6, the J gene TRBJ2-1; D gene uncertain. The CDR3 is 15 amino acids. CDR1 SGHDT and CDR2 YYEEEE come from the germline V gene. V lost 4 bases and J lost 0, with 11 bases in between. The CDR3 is CASSIRYTSYNEQFF. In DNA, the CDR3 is TGTGCCAGCAGCATTAGGTATACCTCCTACAATGAGCAGTTCTTC.

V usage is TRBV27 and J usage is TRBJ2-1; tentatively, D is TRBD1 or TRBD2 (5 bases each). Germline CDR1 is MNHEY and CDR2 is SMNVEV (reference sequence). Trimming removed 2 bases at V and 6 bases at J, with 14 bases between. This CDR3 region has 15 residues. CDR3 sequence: CASSLTGQRFNEQFF. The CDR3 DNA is TGTGCCAGCAGTTTAACGGGGCAGCGATTCAATGAGCAGTTCTTC.

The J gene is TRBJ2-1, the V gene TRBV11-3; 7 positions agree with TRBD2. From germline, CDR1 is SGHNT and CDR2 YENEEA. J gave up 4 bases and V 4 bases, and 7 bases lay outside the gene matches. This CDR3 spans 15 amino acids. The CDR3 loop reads CASSSAGNNYNEQFF. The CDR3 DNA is TGTGCCAGCAGCTCAGCGGGAAATAATTACAATGAGCAGTTCTTC.

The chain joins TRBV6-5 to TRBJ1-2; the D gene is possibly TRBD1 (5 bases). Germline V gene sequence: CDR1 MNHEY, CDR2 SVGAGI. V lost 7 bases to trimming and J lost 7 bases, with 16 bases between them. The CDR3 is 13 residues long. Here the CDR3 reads CASTADGTRGYTF. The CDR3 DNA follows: TGTGCCAGCACCGCGGACGGGACGCGTGGCTACACCTTC.

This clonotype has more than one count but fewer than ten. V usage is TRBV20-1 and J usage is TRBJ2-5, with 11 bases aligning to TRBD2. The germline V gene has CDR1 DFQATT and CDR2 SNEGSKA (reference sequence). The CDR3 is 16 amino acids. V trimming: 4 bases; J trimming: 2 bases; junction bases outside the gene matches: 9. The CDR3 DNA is TGCAGTGCTATGAAGGCTAGCGGGGGGTTACAAGAGACCCAGTACTTC. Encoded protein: CSAMKASGGLQETQYF.

CDR3 amino acids: CASSDAGTGHGYTF. CDR3 bases: TGCGCCAGCAGCGATGCCGGGACCGGGCATGGCTACACCTTC. The chain has TRBV5-1 and TRBJ1-2, with D possibly TRBD1 on 5 matching bases. The CDR3 is 14 residues long. The germline CDR1 and CDR2 sequences are SGHRS and YFSETQ. Between the trimmed V and J ends, which lost 4 bases and 6 bases, there was a span of 16 bases.

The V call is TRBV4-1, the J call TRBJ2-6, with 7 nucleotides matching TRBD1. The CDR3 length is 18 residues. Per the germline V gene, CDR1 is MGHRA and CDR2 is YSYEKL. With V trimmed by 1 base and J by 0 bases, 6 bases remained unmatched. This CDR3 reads CASSQVGTALSGANVLTF. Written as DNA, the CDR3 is TGCGCCAGCAGCCAAGTCGGGACAGCCCTCTCTGGGGCCAACGTCCTGACTTTC.

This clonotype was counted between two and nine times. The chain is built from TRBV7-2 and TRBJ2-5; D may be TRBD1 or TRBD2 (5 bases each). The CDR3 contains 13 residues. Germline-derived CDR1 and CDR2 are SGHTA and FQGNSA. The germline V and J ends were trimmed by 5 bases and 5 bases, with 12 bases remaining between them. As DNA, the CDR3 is TGTGCCAGCAGCGTCCGGGGACGGGAGACCCAGTACTTC. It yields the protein CASSVRGRETQYF.

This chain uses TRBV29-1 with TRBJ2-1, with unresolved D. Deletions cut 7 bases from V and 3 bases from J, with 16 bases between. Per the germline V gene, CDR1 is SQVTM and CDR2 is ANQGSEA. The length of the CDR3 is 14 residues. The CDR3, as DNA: TGCAGCGCTTCCTGGTCTTTGGGCTACAATGAGCAGTTCTTC. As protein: CSASWSLGYNEQFF.

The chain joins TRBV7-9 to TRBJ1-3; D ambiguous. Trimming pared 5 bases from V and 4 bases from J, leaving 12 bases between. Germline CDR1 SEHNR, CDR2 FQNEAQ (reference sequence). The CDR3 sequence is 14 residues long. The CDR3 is CASSPDSMGNTIYF. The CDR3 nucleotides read TGTGCCAGCAGCCCGGATTCAATGGGAAACACCATATATTTT.

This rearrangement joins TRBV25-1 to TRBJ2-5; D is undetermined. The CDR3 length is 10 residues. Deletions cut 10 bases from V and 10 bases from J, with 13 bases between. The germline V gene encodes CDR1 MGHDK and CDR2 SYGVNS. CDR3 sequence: CATAEGCQYF. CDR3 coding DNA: TGTGCCACCGCCGAAGGGTGCCAGTACTTC.

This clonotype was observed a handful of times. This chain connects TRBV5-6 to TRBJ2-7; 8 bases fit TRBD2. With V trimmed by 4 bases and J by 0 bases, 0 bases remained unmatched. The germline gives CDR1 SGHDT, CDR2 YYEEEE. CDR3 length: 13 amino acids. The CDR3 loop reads CASSGLASYEQYF. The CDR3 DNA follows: TGTGCCAGCAGCGGACTAGCCTCCTACGAGCAGTACTTC.

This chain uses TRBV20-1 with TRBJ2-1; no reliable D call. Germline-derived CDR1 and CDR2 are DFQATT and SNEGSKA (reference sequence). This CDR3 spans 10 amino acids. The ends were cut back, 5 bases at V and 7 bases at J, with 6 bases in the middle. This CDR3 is CSAWHNEQFF. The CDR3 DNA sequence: TGCAGTGCTTGGCATAATGAGCAGTTCTTC.

CDR3 nucleotides: TGTGCCATCAGCGGACAGCCCGAGGGCAATGAGCAGTTCTTC. Translated: CAISGQPEGNEQFF. The genes are TRBV10-3 and TRBJ2-1; D might be TRBD1 (6 bases). Trimming shortened V by 6 bases and J by 6 bases, and 15 bases separated the two germline ends. This CDR3 is 14 amino acids long. Germline V gives CDR1 ENHRY, CDR2 SYGVKD.

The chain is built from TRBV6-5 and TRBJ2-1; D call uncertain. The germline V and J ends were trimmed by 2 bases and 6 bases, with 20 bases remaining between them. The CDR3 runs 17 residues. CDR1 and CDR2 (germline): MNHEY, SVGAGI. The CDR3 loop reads CASSYPSEPHRINEQFF. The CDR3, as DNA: TGTGCCAGCAGTTACCCCTCGGAGCCCCACAGAATCAATGAGCAGTTCTTC.

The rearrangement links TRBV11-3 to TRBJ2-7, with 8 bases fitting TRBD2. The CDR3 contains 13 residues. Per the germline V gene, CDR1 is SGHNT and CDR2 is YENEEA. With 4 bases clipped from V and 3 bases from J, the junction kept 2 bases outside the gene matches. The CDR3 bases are TGTGCCAGCAGCTCTCGGGAGGGCTACGAGCAGTACTTC. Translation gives CASSSREGYEQYF.

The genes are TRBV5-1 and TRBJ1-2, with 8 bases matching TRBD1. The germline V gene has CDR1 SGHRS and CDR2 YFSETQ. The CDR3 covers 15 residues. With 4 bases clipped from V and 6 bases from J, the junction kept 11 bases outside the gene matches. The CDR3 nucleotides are TGCGCCAGCAGCCCCCGGGACAGGCCCGTGGATGGCTACACCTTC. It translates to CASSPRDRPVDGYTF. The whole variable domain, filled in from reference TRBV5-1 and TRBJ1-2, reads KAGVTQTPRYLIKTRGQQVTLSCSPISGHRSVSWYQQTPGQGLQFLFEYFSETQRNKGNFPGRFSGRQFSNSRSEMNVSTLELGDSALYLCASSPRDRPVDGYTFGSGTRLTVV.

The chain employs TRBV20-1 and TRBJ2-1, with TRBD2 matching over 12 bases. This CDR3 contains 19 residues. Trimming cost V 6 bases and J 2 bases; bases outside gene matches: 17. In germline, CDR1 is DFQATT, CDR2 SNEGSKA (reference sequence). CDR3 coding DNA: TGCAGTGCCAGCCTCAACACTCTAGCGGGAGGGCCCCCCTACAATGAGCAGTTCTTC. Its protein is CSASLNTLAGGPPYNEQFF.

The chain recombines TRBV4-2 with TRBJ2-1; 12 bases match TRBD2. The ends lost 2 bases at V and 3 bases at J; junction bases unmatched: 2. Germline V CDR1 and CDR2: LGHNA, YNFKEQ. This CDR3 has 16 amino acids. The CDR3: CASSQSSGRGYNEQFF. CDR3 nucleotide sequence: TGTGCCAGCAGCCAATCTAGCGGGAGGGGCTACAATGAGCAGTTCTTC.